This entry is about one TCR beta chain. This entry belongs to a study of cytomegalovirus exposure and HLA in healthy donors. Both 60 Vbeta primers and 13 Jbeta primers went into the PCR. Profiling relied on immunoSEQ multiplex PCR, and the TCRdb table lists in-frame clones only, not all of them. The data show approximately 130,000 clones, 70% to 80% seen once. This TCR was recovered from a man in his forties or fifties in good health and CMV-seronegative. Sequencing was done on a sample of PBMCs.

This chain's CDR3 is CASSADGRGIDTQYF. Here the CDR3 DNA reads TGTGCCAGCAGCGCAGACGGACGGGGAATAGATACGCAGTATTTT. The rearrangement uses TRBV9 and TRBJ2-3; a weak D match, TRBD2 (5 bases). The length of the CDR3 is 15 residues. Between the trimmed V and J ends, which lost 3 bases and 5 bases, there was a span of 16 bases. Looked up from germline, CDR1 is SGDLS and CDR2 is YYNGEE. Filled out from reference TRBV9 and TRBJ2-3, the complete variable domain reads DSGVTQTPKHLITATGQRVTLRCSPRSGDLSVYWYQQSLDQGLQFLIQYYNGEERAKGNILERFSAQQFPDLHSELNLSSLELGDSALYFCASSADGRGIDTQYFGPGTRLTVL.